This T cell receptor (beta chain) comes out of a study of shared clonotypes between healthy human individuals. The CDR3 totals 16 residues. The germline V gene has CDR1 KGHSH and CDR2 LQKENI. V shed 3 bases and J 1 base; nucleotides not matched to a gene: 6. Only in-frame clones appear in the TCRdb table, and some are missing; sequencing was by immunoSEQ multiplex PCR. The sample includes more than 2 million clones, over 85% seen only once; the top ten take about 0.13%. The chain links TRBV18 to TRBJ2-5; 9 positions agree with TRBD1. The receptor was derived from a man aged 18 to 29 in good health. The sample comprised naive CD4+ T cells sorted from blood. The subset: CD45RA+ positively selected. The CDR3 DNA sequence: TGTGCCAGCTCACCGGGGACAGGGACGACCCAAGAGACCCAGTACTTC. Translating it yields CASSPGTGTTQETQYF.